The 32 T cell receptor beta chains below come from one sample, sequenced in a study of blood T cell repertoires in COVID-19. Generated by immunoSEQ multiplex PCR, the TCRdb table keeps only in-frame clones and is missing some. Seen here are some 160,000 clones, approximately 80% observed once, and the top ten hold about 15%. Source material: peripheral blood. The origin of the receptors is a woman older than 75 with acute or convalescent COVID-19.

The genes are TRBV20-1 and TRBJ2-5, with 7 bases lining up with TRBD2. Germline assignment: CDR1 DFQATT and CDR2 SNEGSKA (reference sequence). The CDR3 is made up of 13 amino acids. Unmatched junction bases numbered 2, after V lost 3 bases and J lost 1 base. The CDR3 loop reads CSASGGGQETQYF. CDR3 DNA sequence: TGCAGTGCTAGTGGGGGGGGCCAAGAGACCCAGTACTTC.

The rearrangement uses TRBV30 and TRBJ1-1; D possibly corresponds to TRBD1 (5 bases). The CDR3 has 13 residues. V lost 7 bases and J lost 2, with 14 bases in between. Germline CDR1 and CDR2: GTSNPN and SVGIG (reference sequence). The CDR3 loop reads CAYIKGHNTEAFF. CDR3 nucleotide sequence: TGTGCCTATATTAAGGGGCACAACACTGAAGCTTTCTTT.

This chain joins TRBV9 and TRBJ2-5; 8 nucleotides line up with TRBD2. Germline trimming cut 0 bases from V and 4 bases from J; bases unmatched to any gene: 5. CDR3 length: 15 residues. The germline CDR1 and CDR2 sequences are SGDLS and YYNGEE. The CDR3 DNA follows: TGTGCCAGCAGCGTAGCAGGGGCGGGAGGAGAGACCCAGTACTTC. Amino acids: CASSVAGAGGETQYF.

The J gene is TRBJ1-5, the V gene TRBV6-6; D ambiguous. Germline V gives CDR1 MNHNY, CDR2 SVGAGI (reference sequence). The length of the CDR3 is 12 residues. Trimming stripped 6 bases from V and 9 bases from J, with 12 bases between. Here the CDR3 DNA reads TGTGCCAGCAGCGGCGGGTCCACGCCCCAGCATTTT. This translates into CASSGGSTPQHF.

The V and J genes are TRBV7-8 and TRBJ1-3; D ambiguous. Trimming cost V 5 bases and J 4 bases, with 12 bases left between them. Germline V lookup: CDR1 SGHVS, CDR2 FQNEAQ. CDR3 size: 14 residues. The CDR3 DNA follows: TGTGCCAGCAGCCGTGGGCCTCACGGAAACACCATATATTTT. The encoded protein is CASSRGPHGNTIYF.

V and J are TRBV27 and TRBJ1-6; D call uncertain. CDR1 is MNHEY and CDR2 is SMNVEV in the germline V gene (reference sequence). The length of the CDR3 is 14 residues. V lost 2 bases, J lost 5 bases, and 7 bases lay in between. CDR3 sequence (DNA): TGTGCCAGCAGTTTAAACACAGATAATTCACCCCTCCACTTT. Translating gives CASSLNTDNSPLHF.

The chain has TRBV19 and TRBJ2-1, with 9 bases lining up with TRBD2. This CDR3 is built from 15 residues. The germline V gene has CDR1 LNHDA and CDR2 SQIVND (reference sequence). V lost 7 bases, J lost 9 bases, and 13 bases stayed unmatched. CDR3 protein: CASIQMAGGPGEQFF. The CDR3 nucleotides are TGTGCCAGTATACAAATGGCGGGGGGGCCGGGTGAGCAGTTCTTC.

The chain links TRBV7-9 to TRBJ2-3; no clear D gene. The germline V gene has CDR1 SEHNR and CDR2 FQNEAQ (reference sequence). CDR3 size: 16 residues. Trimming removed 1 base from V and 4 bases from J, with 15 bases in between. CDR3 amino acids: CASSLGEVPGADTQYF. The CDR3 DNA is TGTGCCAGCAGCTTAGGCGAGGTCCCTGGTGCAGATACGCAGTATTTT. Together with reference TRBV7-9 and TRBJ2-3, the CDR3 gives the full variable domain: DTGVSQNPRHKITKRGQNVTFRCDPISEHNRLYWYRQTLGQGPEFLTYFQNEAQLEKSRLLSDRFSAERPKGSFSTLEIQRTEQGDSAMYLCASSLGEVPGADTQYFGPGTRLTVL.

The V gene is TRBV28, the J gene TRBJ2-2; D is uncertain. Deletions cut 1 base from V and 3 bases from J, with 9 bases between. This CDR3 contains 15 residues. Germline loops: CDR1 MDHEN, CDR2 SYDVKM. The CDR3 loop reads CASSLFGSDTGELFF. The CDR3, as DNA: TGTGCCAGCAGTTTATTCGGTTCGGACACCGGGGAGCTGTTTTTT.

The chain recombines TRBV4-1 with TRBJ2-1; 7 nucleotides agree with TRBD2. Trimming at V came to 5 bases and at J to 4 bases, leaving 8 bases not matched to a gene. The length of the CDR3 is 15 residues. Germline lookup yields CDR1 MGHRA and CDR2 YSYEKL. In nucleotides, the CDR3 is TGCGCCAGCAGCAAGACGGGAGGACCTTACAATGAGCAGTTCTTC. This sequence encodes CASSKTGGPYNEQFF.

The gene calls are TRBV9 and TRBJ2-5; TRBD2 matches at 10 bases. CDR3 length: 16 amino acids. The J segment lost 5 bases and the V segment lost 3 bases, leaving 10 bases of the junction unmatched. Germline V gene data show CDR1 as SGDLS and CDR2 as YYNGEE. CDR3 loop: CASSAQGGLASETQYF. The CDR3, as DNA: TGTGCCAGCAGCGCCCAAGGGGGACTAGCGAGTGAGACCCAGTACTTC.

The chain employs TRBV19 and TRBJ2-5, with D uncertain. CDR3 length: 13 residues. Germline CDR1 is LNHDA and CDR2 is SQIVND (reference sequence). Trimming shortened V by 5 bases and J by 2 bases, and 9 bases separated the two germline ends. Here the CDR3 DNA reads TGTGCCAGTAGTTATACAGATCAAGAGACCCAGTACTTC. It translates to CASSYTDQETQYF.

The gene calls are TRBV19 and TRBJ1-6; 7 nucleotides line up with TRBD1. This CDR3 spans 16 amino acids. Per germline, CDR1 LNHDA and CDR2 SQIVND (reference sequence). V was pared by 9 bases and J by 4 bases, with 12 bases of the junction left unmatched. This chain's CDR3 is CASSMGPGQYNSPLHF. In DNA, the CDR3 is TGTGCCAGCTCAATGGGGCCGGGACAGTATAATTCACCCCTCCACTTT.

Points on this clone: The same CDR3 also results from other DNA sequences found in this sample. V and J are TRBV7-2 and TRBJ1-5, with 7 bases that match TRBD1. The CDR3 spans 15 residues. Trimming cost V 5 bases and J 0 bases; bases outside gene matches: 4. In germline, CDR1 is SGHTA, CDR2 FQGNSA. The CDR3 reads CASSPGTVSNQPQHF. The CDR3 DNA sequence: TGTGCCAGCAGCCCCGGGACAGTTAGCAATCAGCCCCAGCATTTT.

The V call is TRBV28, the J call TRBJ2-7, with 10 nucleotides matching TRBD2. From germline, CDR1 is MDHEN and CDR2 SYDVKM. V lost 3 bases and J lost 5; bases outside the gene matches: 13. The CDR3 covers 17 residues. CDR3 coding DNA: TGTGCCAGCAGTTTTCATTTAGCGGGAGGAACGAGCGACGAGCAGTACTTC. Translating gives CASSFHLAGGTSDEQYF.

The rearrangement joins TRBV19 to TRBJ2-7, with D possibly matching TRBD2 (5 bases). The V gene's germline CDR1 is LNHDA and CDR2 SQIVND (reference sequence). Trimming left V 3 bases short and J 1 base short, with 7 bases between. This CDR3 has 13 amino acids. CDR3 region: CASSIGESYEQYF. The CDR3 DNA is TGTGCCAGTAGTATTGGGGAGTCCTACGAGCAGTACTTC.

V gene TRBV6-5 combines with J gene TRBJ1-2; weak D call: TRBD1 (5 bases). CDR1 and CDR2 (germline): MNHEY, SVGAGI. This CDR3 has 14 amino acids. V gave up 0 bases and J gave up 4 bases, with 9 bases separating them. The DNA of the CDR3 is TGTGCCAGCAGTTACTCTTCGACAGCCTATGGCTACACCTTC. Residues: CASSYSSTAYGYTF.

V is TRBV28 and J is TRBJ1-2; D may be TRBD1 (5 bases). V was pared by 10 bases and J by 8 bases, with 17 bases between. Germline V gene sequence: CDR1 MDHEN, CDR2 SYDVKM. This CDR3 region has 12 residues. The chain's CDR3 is CATAQGLGGYTF. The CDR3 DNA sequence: TGTGCCACCGCCCAGGGTTTGGGAGGCTACACCTTC.

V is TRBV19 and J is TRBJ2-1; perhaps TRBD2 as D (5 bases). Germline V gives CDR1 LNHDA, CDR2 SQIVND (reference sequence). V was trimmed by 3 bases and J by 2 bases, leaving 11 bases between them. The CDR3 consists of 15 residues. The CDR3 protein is CASSIRAEAYNEQFF. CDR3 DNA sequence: TGTGCCAGTAGTATCCGAGCGGAAGCCTACAATGAGCAGTTCTTC.

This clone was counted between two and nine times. The chain's CDR3 is CASRGTGLYEQYF. As DNA, the CDR3 is TGTGCCAGCAGAGGTACAGGGTTATACGAGCAGTACTTC. The rearrangement joins TRBV12-3 or TRBV12-4 to TRBJ2-7; the D gene is possibly TRBD1 (6 bases). The V gene lost 6 bases and the J gene lost 4 bases, with 13 bases spanning the gap. The CDR3 spans 13 residues.

CDR3 coding DNA: TGTGCCAGCAGCCAAGACCTAGAAGGAGGTGAAGCTTTCTTT. Protein sequence: CASSQDLEGGEAFF. The J gene is TRBJ1-1, the V gene TRBV14; no reliable D call. Germline V gene lookup returns CDR1 SGHDN and CDR2 FVKESK. The CDR3 sequence is 14 residues long. Trimming cost V 0 bases and J 7 bases, with 12 bases left between them.

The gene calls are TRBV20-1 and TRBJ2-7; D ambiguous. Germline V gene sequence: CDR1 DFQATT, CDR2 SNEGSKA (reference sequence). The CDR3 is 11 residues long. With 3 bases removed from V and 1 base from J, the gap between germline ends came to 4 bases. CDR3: CSARQSYEQYF. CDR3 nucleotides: TGCAGTGCTAGGCAGTCCTACGAGCAGTACTTC.

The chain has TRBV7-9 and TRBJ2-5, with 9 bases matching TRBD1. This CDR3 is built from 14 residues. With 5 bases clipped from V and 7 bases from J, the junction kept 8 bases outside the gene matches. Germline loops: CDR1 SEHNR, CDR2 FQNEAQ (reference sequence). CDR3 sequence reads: CASSATGGYGTQYF. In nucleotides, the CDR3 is TGTGCCAGCAGCGCGACAGGGGGGTATGGGACCCAGTACTTC.

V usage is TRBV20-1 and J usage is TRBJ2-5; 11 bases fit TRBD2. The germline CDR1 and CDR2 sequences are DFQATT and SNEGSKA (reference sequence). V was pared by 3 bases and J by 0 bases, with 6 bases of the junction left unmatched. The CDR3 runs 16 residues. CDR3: CSASSVAGGYQETQYF. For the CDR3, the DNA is TGCAGTGCTAGTTCCGTAGCGGGAGGGTACCAAGAGACCCAGTACTTC.

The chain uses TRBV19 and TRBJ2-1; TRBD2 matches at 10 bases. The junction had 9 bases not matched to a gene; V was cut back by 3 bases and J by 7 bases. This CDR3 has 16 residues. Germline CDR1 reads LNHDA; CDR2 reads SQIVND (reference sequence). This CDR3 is CASSMGELAGINEQFF. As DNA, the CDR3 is TGTGCCAGTAGTATGGGGGAACTAGCGGGAATAAATGAGCAGTTCTTC.

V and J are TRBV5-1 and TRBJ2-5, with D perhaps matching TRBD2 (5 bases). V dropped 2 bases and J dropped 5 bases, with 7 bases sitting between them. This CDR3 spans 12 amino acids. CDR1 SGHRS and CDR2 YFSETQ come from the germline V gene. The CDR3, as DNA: TGCGCCAGCAGCTTTTCGGGGGAGACCCAGTACTTC. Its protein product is CASSFSGETQYF.

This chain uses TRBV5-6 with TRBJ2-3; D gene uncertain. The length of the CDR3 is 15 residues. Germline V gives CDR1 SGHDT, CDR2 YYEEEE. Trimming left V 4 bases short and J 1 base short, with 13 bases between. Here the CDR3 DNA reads TGTGCCAGCAGCCTATACACCGCGGGCACAGATACGCAGTATTTT. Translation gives CASSLYTAGTDTQYF.

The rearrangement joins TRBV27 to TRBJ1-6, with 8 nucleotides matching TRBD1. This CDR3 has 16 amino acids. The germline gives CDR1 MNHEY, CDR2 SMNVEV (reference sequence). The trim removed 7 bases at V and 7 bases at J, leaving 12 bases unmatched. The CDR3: CASTLATGVGNSPLHF. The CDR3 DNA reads TGTGCCAGCACCCTGGCGACAGGGGTGGGGAATTCACCCCTCCACTTT.

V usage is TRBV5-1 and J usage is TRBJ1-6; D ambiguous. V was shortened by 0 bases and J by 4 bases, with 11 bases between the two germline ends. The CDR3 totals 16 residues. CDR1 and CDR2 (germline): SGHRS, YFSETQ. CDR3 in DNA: TGCGCCAGCAGCTTGGCCGGGGTCAGGTATAATTCACCCCTCCACTTT. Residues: CASSLAGVRYNSPLHF.

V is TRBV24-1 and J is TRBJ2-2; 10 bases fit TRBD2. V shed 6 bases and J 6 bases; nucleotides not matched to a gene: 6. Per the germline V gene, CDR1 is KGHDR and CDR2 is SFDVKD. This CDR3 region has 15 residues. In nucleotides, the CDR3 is TGTGCCACCAGTCGTAGCGGGAGGTCCTCCGGGGAGCTGTTTTTT. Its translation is CATSRSGRSSGELFF.

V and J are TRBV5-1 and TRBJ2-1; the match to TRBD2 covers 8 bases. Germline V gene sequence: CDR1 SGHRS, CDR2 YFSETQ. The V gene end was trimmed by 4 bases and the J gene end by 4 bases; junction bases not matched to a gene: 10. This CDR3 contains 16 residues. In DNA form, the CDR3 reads TGCGCCAGCAGCGCGACTAGCGCGCCCGCTTACAATGAGCAGTTCTTC. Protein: CASSATSAPAYNEQFF.

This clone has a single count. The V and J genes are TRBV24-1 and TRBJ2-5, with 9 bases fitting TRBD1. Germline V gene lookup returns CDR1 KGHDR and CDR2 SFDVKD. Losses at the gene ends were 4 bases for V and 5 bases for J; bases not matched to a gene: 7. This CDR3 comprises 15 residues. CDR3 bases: TGTGCCACCAGTGACCCGGGACAGGGAGCGGAGACCCAGTACTTC. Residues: CATSDPGQGAETQYF.